These T cell receptor beta chains were read from a single sample in a study of cytomegalovirus exposure and HLA in healthy donors. Repertoires were generated with immunoSEQ multiplex PCR, while TCRdb's copy carries only in-frame clones and drops some. The sample comprises roughly 130,000 clones, around 8.5% of which are singletons, and under 5.5% rests with the top ten. Sequencing was done on a sample of PBMCs. The receptors were sampled from a man in his forties in good health and CMV-seronegative. CDR3s leave out the opening cysteine and the closing phenylalanine or tryptophan. The size of a clone is reported for some rows only, either as once, few or many, or as a class for expanded clones.

v_gene: TRBV29-1
j_gene: TRBJ2-1
abundance: -
CDR3aa: TGGIDNEQF

v_gene: TRBV9
j_gene: TRBJ1-6
abundance: -
CDR3aa: ASSGPGQTNSPLH

v_gene: TRBV10-3
j_gene: TRBJ1-2
abundance: few
CDR3aa: AISEGQYYGYT

v_gene: TRBV6-4
j_gene: TRBJ2-1
abundance: -
CDR3aa: ASGSGEWGNEQF

v_gene: TRBV7-2
j_gene: TRBJ1-1
abundance: few
CDR3aa: ASSLNRNTEAF

v_gene: TRBV10-2
j_gene: TRBJ2-2
abundance: -
CDR3aa: ATNLGAIVAGELF

v_gene: TRBV13
j_gene: TRBJ2-2
abundance: few
CDR3aa: ASSVHRAGGELF

v_gene: TRBV7-2
j_gene: TRBJ2-5
abundance: -
CDR3aa: ASSIRGARVETQY

v_gene: TRBV4-2
j_gene: TRBJ2-7
abundance: -
CDR3aa: ASSQVGTSYEQY

v_gene: TRBV9
j_gene: TRBJ1-4
abundance: few
CDR3aa: ASSSPDRNTNEKLF

v_gene: TRBV9
j_gene: TRBJ1-2
abundance: -
CDR3aa: ASSPRPGGNGYT